In its sample, the clone carrying this T cell receptor (beta chain) was seen once. The data belong to a study of cytomegalovirus exposure and HLA in healthy donors. PCR was performed using 60 Vbeta and 13 Jbeta primers. TCRdb keeps only in-frame clones here, not all; method: immunoSEQ multiplex PCR. In the table there are fewer than 250,000 clones, 80% to 90% of which are singletons. The CDR3 sequence is 14 residues long. V trimming: 4 bases; J trimming: 5 bases; junction bases outside the gene matches: 5. The germline gives CDR1 MGHRA, CDR2 YSYEKL. The rearrangement joins TRBV4-1 to TRBJ1-2, with 9 bases that match TRBD1. The sequence was collected from a man aged 30 to 45 in good health and CMV-seronegative. Sequences were obtained from PBMCs. The CDR3 nucleotides read TGCGCCAGCAGCCCGACAGGGGGAGAGTATGGCTACACCTTC. This encodes CASSPTGGEYGYTF.